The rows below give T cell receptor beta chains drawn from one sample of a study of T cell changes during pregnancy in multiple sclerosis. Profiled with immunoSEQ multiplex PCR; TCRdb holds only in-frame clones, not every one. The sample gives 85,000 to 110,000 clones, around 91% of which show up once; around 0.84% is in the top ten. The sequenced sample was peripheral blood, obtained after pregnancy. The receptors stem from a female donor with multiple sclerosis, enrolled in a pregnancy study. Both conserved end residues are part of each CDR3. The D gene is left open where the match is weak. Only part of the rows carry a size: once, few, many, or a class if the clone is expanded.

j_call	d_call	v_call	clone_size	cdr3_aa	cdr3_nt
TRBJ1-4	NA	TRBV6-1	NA	CASTRSEKLFF	TGTGCCAGCACGCGTTCCGAAAAACTGTTTTTT
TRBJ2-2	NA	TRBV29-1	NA	CSVDTSNTGELFF	TGCAGCGTTGATACATCGAACACCGGGGAGCTGTTTTTT
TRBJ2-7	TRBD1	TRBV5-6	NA	CASSPGQIYEQYF	TGTGCCAGCAGCCCGGGACAGATCTACGAGCAGTACTTC
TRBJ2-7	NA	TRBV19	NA	CATSWQGPTEQYF	TGTGCCACTTCATGGCAGGGCCCTACCGAGCAGTACTTC
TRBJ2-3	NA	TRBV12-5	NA	CASGPGGASTDTQYF	TGTGCTAGTGGCCCGGGTGGGGCTAGCACAGATACGCAGTATTTT
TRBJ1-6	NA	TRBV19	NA	CTSSIAQGNSPLHF	TGTACCAGTAGTATAGCCCAGGGGAATTCACCCCTCCACTTT
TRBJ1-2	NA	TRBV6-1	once	CASSERQGGPYGYTF	TGTGCCAGCAGTGAACGGCAGGGTGGTCCCTATGGCTACACCTTC
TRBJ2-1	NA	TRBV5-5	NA	CASSRQSYNEQFF	TGTGCCAGCTCCCGACAGTCCTACAATGAGCAGTTCTTC
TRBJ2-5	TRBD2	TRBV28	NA	CASQAGVETQYF	TGTGCCAGCCAAGCGGGAGTAGAGACCCAGTACTTC
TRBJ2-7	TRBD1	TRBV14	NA	CASSAPRGQGQYEQYF	TGTGCCAGCAGCGCCCCACGGGGACAGGGCCAATACGAGCAGTACTTC
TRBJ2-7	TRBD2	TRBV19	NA	CATTPGRDITLLSYEQYF	TGTGCCACCACCCCCGGGAGGGATATTACCTTACTGTCCTACGAGCAGTACTTC
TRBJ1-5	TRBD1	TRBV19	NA	CASSIGTGNQPQHF	TGTGCCAGTAGTATCGGGACAGGGAACCAGCCCCAGCATTTT
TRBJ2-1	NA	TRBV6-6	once	CASSYSPGGDYNEQFF	TGTGCCAGCAGTTACTCCCCTGGCGGGGACTACAATGAGCAGTTCTTC
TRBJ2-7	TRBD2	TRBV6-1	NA	CASSGEGLTAYEQYF	TGTGCCAGCAGTGGGGAGGGGTTAACAGCCTACGAGCAGTACTTC
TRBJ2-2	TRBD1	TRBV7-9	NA	CASSLLAGGTGELFF	TGTGCCAGCAGCTTGCTGGCAGGGGGCACCGGGGAGCTGTTTTTT
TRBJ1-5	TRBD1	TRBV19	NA	CAISDRAGSNQPQHF	TGTGCCATCTCGGACAGGGCGGGTAGCAATCAGCCCCAGCATTTT
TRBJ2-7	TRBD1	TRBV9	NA	CASSVEAGGYEQYF	TGTGCCAGCAGCGTAGAGGCAGGGGGCTACGAGCAGTACTTC
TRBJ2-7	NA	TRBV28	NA	CASSLPNEQYF	TGTGCCAGCAGTTTACCCAACGAGCAGTACTTC
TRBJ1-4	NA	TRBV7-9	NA	CASSFPPGDEKLFF	TGTGCCAGCAGCTTTCCCCCGGGGGATGAAAAACTGTTTTTT
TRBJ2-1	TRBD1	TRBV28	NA	CASNRDRPNEQFF	TGTGCCAGCAACCGGGACAGACCAAATGAGCAGTTCTTC
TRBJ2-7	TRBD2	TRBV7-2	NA	CASSLSGGYEQYF	TGTGCCAGCAGCTTATCGGGGGGATACGAGCAGTACTTC
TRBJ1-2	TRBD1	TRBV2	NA	CASSRDRSGYTF	TGTGCCAGCAGCCGGGACAGGTCTGGCTACACCTTC
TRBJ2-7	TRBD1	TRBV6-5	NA	CASTQNRDSYF	TGTGCCAGCACTCAAAACCGGGACAGTTACTTC
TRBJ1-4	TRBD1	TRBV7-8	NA	CASSLETGGREKLFF	TGTGCCAGCAGCCTAGAGACAGGGGGCCGTGAAAAACTGTTTTTT
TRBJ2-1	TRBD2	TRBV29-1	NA	CSVGVSSGGDLPEQFF	TGCAGCGTTGGGGTTTCTAGCGGGGGGGATCTACCTGAGCAGTTCTTC
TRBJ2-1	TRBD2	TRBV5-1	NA	CASSFQPGLVSGKGSYNEQFF	TGCGCCAGCAGCTTCCAACCGGGACTAGTAAGCGGTAAGGGCTCCTACAATGAGCAGTTCTTC
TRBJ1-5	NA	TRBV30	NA	CAWSVQGQGNQPQHF	TGTGCCTGGAGTGTACAAGGTCAGGGCAATCAGCCCCAGCATTTT
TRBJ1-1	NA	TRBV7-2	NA	CASSLDRQTNTEAFF	TGTGCCAGCAGCTTAGACAGACAGACGAACACTGAAGCTTTCTTT